Listed here are 14 T cell receptor beta chains from one sample, sequenced in a study of response to subunit inactivated influenza vaccine. TCRdb independently ran MiXCR on the RT-PCR reads; one entry per CDR3 protein. The profile shows 400,000 to 650,000 distinct CDR3 sequences, 7.2% of them singletons. Sequencing was performed on PBMCs from blood, taken approximately 25 months after vaccination. The receptor source for this set is a man aged 50-75 years who received an inactivated influenza vaccine.

In this sample, this clonotype turned up many times. The chain combines TRBV7-2 with TRBJ1-4; D gene uncertain. Trimming took off 5 bases at V and 0 bases at J, with 7 bases between the two ends. The CDR3 length is 14 residues. Germline V gene sequence: CDR1 SGHTA, CDR2 FQGNSA. CDR3 in DNA: TGTGCCAGCAGCAGACGGGCAACTAATGAAAAACTGTTTTTT. It yields the protein CASSRRATNEKLFF. The entire variable domain, with the rest obtained from reference TRBV7-2 and TRBJ1-4, is as follows: GAGVSQSPSNKVTEKGKDVELRCDPISGHTALYWYRQSLGQGLEFLIYFQGNSAPDKSGLPSDRFSAERTGGSVSTLTIQRTQQEDSAVYLCASSRRATNEKLFFGSGTQLSVL.

This clonotype was recorded many times. The genes are TRBV29-1 and TRBJ1-2; D not resolved. This CDR3 has 12 residues. V dropped 4 bases and J dropped 3 bases, with 9 bases sitting between them. CDR1 and CDR2 (germline): SQVTM, ANQGSEA. The CDR3 DNA reads TGCAGCGTTGTCTCCCGCGACTATGGCTACACCTTC. Translation gives CSVVSRDYGYTF.

The J gene is TRBJ2-7, the V gene TRBV20-1, with TRBD2 identical over 10 bases. The germline gives CDR1 DFQATT, CDR2 SNEGSKA (reference sequence). The V and J ends lost 5 bases and 4 bases, in that order; junction bases with no gene match: 8. CDR3 size: 14 residues. The CDR3, as DNA: TGCAGTGCTGACCCCCAGCGGGGGGGGTACGAGCAGTACTTC. Translating gives CSADPQRGGYEQYF.

This clonotype was detected many times. The chain couples TRBV6-5 to TRBJ1-1, with TRBD1 matching over 7 bases. The CDR3 loop spans 15 amino acids. The germline V gene encodes CDR1 MNHEY and CDR2 SVGAGI. With 5 bases clipped from V and 5 bases from J, the junction kept 11 bases outside the gene matches. CDR3 in DNA: TGTGCCAGCAGTACCCGACAGGGAGCGGGGACTGAAGCTTTCTTT. Amino acid sequence: CASSTRQGAGTEAFF.

This clonotype has at least ten counts. V usage is TRBV20-1 and J usage is TRBJ1-5; the D is unclear. CDR3 size: 13 residues. Trimming took off 3 bases at V and 5 bases at J, with 11 bases between the two ends. CDR1 and CDR2 (germline): DFQATT, SNEGSKA (reference sequence). CDR3 region: CSARGQNDQPQHF. CDR3 DNA: TGCAGTGCTAGGGGTCAGAACGATCAGCCCCAGCATTTT.

This clonotype was seen more than once but under ten times. V usage is TRBV20-1 and J usage is TRBJ1-2, with D unresolved. CDR3 size: 18 residues. The V end was cut by 1 base, the J end by 0 bases, with 21 bases between. Germline loops: CDR1 DFQATT, CDR2 SNEGSKA (reference sequence). The CDR3 nucleotides read TGCAGTGCTAGAGTCCGACCGGGCCCCGGTACCACTAACTATGGCTACACCTTC. This translates into CSARVRPGPGTTNYGYTF.

This clonotype was detected a few times. The chain joins TRBV29-1 to TRBJ2-5, with D perhaps TRBD2 (5 bases). The CDR3 has 13 amino acids. The germline V gene has CDR1 SQVTM and CDR2 ANQGSEA. The V end was cut by 6 bases, the J end by 2 bases, with 13 bases between. CDR3 in amino acids: CSVERRIQETQYF. The DNA of the CDR3 is TGCAGCGTCGAACGGAGGATTCAAGAGACCCAGTACTTC.

Worth noting for this clonotype: This could be a read error, since a much larger clone is one nucleotide away. The genes are TRBV6-5 and TRBJ1-4, with TRBD1 matching over 8 bases. The V gene's germline CDR1 is MNHEY and CDR2 SVGAGI. With 0 bases clipped from V and 5 bases from J, the junction kept 5 bases outside the gene matches. The CDR3 loop spans 16 amino acids. CDR3 nucleotides: TGTGCCAGCAGTTACTCGTGGCCAGGGGGCAATGAAAAACTGTTTTTT. Encoded protein: CASSYSWPGGNEKLFF.

The V and J genes are TRBV30 and TRBJ1-2; tentative D call: TRBD1 (6 bases). V was shortened by 5 bases and J by 4 bases, with 14 bases between the two germline ends. The CDR3 length is 13 residues. Germline CDR1 is GTSNPN and CDR2 is SVGIG (reference sequence). For the CDR3, the DNA is TGTGCCTGGGACCGTCGACAGGCCTATGGCTACACCTTC. It codes for CAWDRRQAYGYTF.

This clonotype appeared a few times. V is TRBV20-1 and J is TRBJ1-1; D is ambiguous. With 3 bases removed from V and 1 base from J, the gap between germline ends came to 3 bases. Germline V gene sequence: CDR1 DFQATT, CDR2 SNEGSKA (reference sequence). The CDR3 spans 11 residues. CDR3 bases: TGCAGTGCTAGCGAGAACACTGAAGCTTTCTTT. Translation gives CSASENTEAFF.

The V gene is TRBV25-1, the J gene TRBJ1-1, with D uncertain. Per germline, CDR1 MGHDK and CDR2 SYGVNS. The CDR3 length is 11 residues. Trimming removed 5 bases at V and 7 bases at J, with 8 bases between. CDR3 coding DNA: TGTGCCAGCAGTACATCTCTTGAAGCTTTCTTT. This translates into CASSTSLEAFF. Supplemented by reference TRBV25-1 and TRBJ1-1, the full variable domain reads EADIYQTPRYLVIGTGKKITLECSQTMGHDKMYWYQQDPGMELHLIHYSYGVNSTEKGDLSSESTVSRIRTEHFPLTLESARPSHTSQYLCASSTSLEAFFGQGTRLTVV.

The chain has TRBV7-2 and TRBJ2-7; the D gene could be TRBD1 or TRBD2 (5 bases each). V lost 8 bases and J lost 0, with 17 bases in between. This CDR3 region has 15 residues. CDR1 and CDR2 (germline): SGHTA, FQGNSA. In nucleotides, the CDR3 is TGTGCCAGCGTTACCGGGACCTGGAGCTCCTACGAGCAGTACTTC. Protein sequence: CASVTGTWSSYEQYF.

The gene calls are TRBV11-2 and TRBJ2-1; TRBD1 is a possible D gene (5 bases). V was trimmed by 4 bases and J by 0 bases, leaving 13 bases between them. Germline loops: CDR1 SGHAT, CDR2 FQNNGV. This CDR3 is 16 amino acids long. Here the CDR3 reads CASSSQVFHSYNEQFF. In nucleotides, the CDR3 is TGTGCCAGCAGCTCACAGGTCTTTCACTCCTACAATGAGCAGTTCTTC.

This clonotype has a handful of counts. The CDR3 DNA sequence: TGTGCCACCAGTGAACAGGGGGCTATCGACGAGCAGTACTTC. This gives the protein CATSEQGAIDEQYF. This chain links TRBV24-1 with TRBJ2-7; TRBD1 matches at 9 bases. CDR1 and CDR2 from the germline V gene are KGHDR and SFDVKD. The CDR3 spans 14 residues. The junction had 5 bases not matched to a gene; V was cut back by 4 bases and J by 5 bases.